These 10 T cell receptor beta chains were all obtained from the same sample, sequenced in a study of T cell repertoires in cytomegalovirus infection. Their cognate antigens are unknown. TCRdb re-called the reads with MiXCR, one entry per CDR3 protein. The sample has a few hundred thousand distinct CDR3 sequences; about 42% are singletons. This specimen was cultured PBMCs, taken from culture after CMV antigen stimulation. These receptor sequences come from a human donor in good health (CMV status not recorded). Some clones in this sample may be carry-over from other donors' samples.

CDR3 in amino acids: CASSQDFAGDTQYF. As DNA, the CDR3 is TGTGCCAGTAGTCAGGACTTCGCTGGGGATACGCAGTATTTT. The rearrangement links TRBV19 to TRBJ2-3, with D possibly TRBD2 on 5 matching bases. Germline CDR1 is LNHDA and CDR2 is SQIVND (reference sequence). The CDR3 is 14 residues long. V lost 5 bases and J lost 6, with 15 bases in between.

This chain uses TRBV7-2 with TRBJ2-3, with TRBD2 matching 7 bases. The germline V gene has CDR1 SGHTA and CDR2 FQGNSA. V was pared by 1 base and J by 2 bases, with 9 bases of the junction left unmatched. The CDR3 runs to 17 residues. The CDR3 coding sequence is TGTGCCAGCAGCTTAGGTTGGGAGGGGCGGCCCACAGATACGCAGTATTTT. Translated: CASSLGWEGRPTDTQYF.

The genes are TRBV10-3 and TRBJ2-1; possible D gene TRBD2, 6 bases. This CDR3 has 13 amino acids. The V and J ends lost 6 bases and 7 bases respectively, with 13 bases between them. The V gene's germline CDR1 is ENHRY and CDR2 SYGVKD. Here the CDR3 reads CAISGWRANEQFF. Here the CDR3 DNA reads TGTGCCATCAGCGGGTGGAGGGCAAATGAGCAGTTCTTC.

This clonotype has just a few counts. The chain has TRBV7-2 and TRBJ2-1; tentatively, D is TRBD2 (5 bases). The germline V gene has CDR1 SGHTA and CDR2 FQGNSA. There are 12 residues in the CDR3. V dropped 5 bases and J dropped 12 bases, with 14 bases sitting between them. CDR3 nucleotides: TGTGCCAGCAGCCTTGGGCTCAGCGGGCAGTTCTTC. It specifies CASSLGLSGQFF.

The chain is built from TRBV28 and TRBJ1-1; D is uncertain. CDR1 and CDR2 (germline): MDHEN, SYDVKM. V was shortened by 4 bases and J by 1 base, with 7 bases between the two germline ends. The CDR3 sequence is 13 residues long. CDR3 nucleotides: TGTGCCAGCAGTTCTCCAAAGAACACTGAAGCTTTCTTT. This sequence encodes CASSSPKNTEAFF.

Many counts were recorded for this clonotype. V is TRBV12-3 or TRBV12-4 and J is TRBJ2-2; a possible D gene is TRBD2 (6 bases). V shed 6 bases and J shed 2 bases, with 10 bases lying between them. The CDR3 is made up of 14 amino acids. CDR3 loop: CASRITSNTGELFF. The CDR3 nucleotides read TGTGCCAGCAGGATAACTAGCAACACCGGGGAGCTGTTTTTT.

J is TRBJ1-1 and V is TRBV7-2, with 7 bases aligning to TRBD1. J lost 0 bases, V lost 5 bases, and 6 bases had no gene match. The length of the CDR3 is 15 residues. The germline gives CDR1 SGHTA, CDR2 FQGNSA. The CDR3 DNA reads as TGTGCCAGCAGCGGAAGGGACAGCCTGAACACTGAAGCTTTCTTT. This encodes CASSGRDSLNTEAFF.

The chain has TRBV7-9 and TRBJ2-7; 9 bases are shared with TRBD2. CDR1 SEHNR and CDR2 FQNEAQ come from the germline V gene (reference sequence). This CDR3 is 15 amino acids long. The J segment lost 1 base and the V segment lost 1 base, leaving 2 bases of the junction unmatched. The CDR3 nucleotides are TGTGCCAGCAGCTTAGACCTAGCGGGATCCTACGAGCAGTACTTC. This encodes CASSLDLAGSYEQYF.

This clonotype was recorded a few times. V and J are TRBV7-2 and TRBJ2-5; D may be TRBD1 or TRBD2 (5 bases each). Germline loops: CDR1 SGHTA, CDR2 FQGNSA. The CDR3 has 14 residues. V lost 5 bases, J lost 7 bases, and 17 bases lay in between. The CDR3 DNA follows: TGTGCCAGCAGCGGATGGGGCGCGGCGGGGACCCAGTACTTC. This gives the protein CASSGWGAAGTQYF.

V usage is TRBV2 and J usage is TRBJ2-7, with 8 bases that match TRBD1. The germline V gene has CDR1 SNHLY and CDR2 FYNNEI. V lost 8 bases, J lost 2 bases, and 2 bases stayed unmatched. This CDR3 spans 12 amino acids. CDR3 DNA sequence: TGTGCCAGCCAGGGACAGGCCTACGAGCAGTACTTC. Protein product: CASQGQAYEQYF.